Below, 5 T cell receptor beta chains from the same sample are listed, as sequenced in a study of PD-1 blockade in classical Hodgkin lymphoma (dated by TCRdb to about 2020). Library construction relied on the immunoSEQ multiplex PCR assay. This immuneACCESS table, as held by TCRdb, lists in-frame sequences with V and J called but not all clones. Of the missing ones, under half trace to an unresolved V gene in checked studies; the others have no known cause. In all, the sample holds about 90,000 clones, and just over 90% of those were seen once. Clones ranked in the top ten supply 2.9% of the sample. Per the publication, the time point label means: cycle 4 day 1 (C4D1), after five to seven weeks of nivolumab. Every trial patient had relapsed following autologous stem cell transplantation, and prior brentuximab vedotin exposure was what differed among cohorts A, B and C. This sample comprised peripheral blood mononuclear cells (PBMCs), obtained before the fourth cycle of nivolumab. The receptors come from a human donor with classical Hodgkin lymphoma.

This chain links TRBV4-3 with TRBJ1-2, with D possibly being TRBD1 (6 bases). V lost 0 bases, J lost 3 bases, and 20 bases lay in between. CDR1 LGHNA and CDR2 YSLEER come from the germline V gene. The CDR3 runs 18 residues. The CDR3 protein is CASSQDMGGQNPYYGYTF. The CDR3 DNA reads TGCGCCAGCAGCCAAGATATGGGGGGCCAGAATCCATACTATGGCTACACCTTC.

The rearrangement uses TRBV15 and TRBJ2-5; D tentatively fits TRBD1 or TRBD2 (6 bases each). V was cut by 1 base and J by 4 bases, with 22 bases left in between. CDR1 LNHNV and CDR2 YYDKDF come from the germline V gene (reference sequence). The CDR3 runs to 18 residues. CDR3 in amino acids: CATSRVGTLGGRLETQYF. Here the CDR3 DNA reads TGTGCCACCAGCAGAGTCGGAACCTTAGGGGGGAGATTAGAGACCCAGTACTTC.

This sequence joins TRBV5-4 and TRBJ1-1; maybe TRBD1 (5 bases). The CDR3 consists of 13 residues. V was shortened by 5 bases and J by 4 bases, with 12 bases between the two germline ends. CDR1 is SGHNT and CDR2 is YYREEE in the germline V gene (reference sequence). The CDR3 here is CASSLWGSTEAFF. The DNA of the CDR3 is TGTGCCAGCAGTCTTTGGGGGTCCACTGAAGCTTTCTTT.

The V and J genes are TRBV2 and TRBJ2-2, with D unresolved. The CDR3 consists of 15 residues. Between the trimmed V and J ends, which lost 4 bases and 6 bases, there was a span of 15 bases. CDR1 is SNHLY and CDR2 is FYNNEI in the germline V gene. The CDR3 reads CASSAGRVFPGELFF. CDR3 sequence (DNA): TGTGCCAGCAGTGCAGGACGGGTCTTCCCCGGGGAGCTGTTTTTT.

The rearrangement joins TRBV12-5 to TRBJ2-1, with TRBD1 matching over 8 bases. This CDR3 has 13 amino acids. Germline assignment: CDR1 LGHNT and CDR2 FRNRAP. J was trimmed by 9 bases and V by 6 bases; bases with no gene match: 7. The CDR3 region has the DNA TGTGCTAGTGGGAGGTCCGGGACAGGTGAGCAGTTCTTC. It specifies CASGRSGTGEQFF.